This T cell receptor beta chain is from a study of T-cell reconstitution after alpha-beta-depleted transplantation in children. This clonotype occurred many times. Germline CDR1 reads SGHTA; CDR2 reads FQGNSA. The CDR3 is 16 residues long. With 2 bases clipped from V and 0 bases from J, the junction kept 6 bases outside the gene matches. It was with unique molecular identifiers that the TCRbeta library was prepared. TCRdb re-analysed the PCR reads in MiXCR, keeping a single row per CDR3 protein. Among 170,000 or so distinct CDR3 sequences listed, about 6.4% were seen once. J is TRBJ1-2 and V is TRBV7-2; 7 nucleotides match TRBD1. The sequencing here drew on PBMCs from the stem cell graft donor, taken from the stem cell graft. The sequence was collected from a human donor who donated a stem cell graft to a child with Wiskott-Aldrich syndrome. The CDR3 nucleotides read TGTGCCAGCAGCTTAAACCGGGACAGTACTAACTATGGCTACACCTTC. It encodes CASSLNRDSTNYGYTF.